Each of the 29 T cell receptor beta chains below was sequenced from the same sample in a study of a mutant IDH1 vaccine in newly diagnosed glioma. Generated by immunoSEQ multiplex PCR, the TCRdb table keeps only in-frame clones and is missing some. The data contain 85,000 to 100,000 clones, under 90% of them singletons. Time point of the sample: baseline, week 1 (first vaccination visit). Treatment given: pre-vaccination baseline after standard-of-care therapy. Here the sequenced sample was PBMCs, taken from a glioma patient treated with radiotherapy, temozolomide or both. The source of these receptors is a woman in her fifties or sixties with glioma.

This clone was picked up one time. The V and J genes are TRBV11-2 and TRBJ2-5, with 7 bases fitting TRBD1. There are 13 residues in the CDR3. Germline CDR1 reads SGHAT; CDR2 reads FQNNGV. The ends lost 6 bases at V and 2 bases at J; junction bases unmatched: 3. CDR3 nucleotide sequence: TGTGCCAGCAGTCGGGACAGACAAGAGACCCAGTACTTC. Its translation is CASSRDRQETQYF.

The CDR3 sequence: CASSSAGPTYNEQFF. The CDR3, as DNA: TGCGCCAGCAGCTCAGCGGGGCCAACTTACAATGAGCAGTTCTTC. V gene TRBV5-1 combines with J gene TRBJ2-1, with 7 bases fitting TRBD2. J lost 4 bases, V lost 3 bases, and 7 bases had no gene match. This CDR3 region has 15 residues. Germline V gene sequence: CDR1 SGHRS, CDR2 YFSETQ.

The chain is built from TRBV6-5 and TRBJ2-3, with 9 bases that match TRBD1. The CDR3 covers 15 residues. V lost 2 bases and J lost 11; bases outside the gene matches: 11. CDR1 is MNHEY, CDR2 SVGAGI, per germline. CDR3 coding DNA: TGTGCCAGCAGTTACGCCTTAACGACAGGGGGTAGGCAGTATTTT. Protein product: CASSYALTTGGRQYF.

The chain combines TRBV4-1 with TRBJ1-5, with TRBD1 matching over 8 bases. This CDR3 has 19 residues. The germline V gene encodes CDR1 MGHRA and CDR2 YSYEKL. V dropped 4 bases and J dropped 1; count of bases not matched to a gene: 15. DNA for the CDR3: TGCGCCAGCAGCCCTAAGGGTGGGACAGGTACCTTAAGCAATCAGCCCCAGCATTTT. It is translated as CASSPKGGTGTLSNQPQHF.

The DNA for the CDR3 is TGCGCCAGCAGCCAAGCGGCACCAACTAATGAAAAACTGTTTTTT. Translated, it gives CASSQAAPTNEKLFF. The chain combines TRBV4-1 with TRBJ1-4; no clear D gene. The CDR3 is made up of 15 amino acids. CDR1 MGHRA and CDR2 YSYEKL come from the germline V gene. The V end was cut by 1 base, the J end by 0 bases, with 6 bases between.

J is TRBJ1-2 and V is TRBV27; 8 bases fit TRBD1. Trimming at V came to 4 bases and at J to 8 bases, leaving 6 bases not matched to a gene. This CDR3 is built from 13 residues. The germline gives CDR1 MNHEY, CDR2 SMNVEV (reference sequence). The CDR3 DNA is TGTGCCAGCAGTTCTCAGGGGGCGGGAGGCTACACCTTC. It codes for CASSSQGAGGYTF.

The J gene is TRBJ1-1, the V gene TRBV19; 7 bases fit TRBD1. The junction had 7 bases not matched to a gene; V was cut back by 5 bases and J by 4 bases. The CDR3 is made up of 14 amino acids. Germline assignment: CDR1 LNHDA and CDR2 SQIVND (reference sequence). CDR3 coding DNA: TGTGCCAGTAGTCTGCCAGGGGGGGTCACTGAAGCTTTCTTT. It codes for CASSLPGGVTEAFF.

The chain uses TRBV19 and TRBJ1-5; 7 positions match TRBD1. The CDR3 sequence is 16 residues long. V gave up 3 bases and J gave up 1 base; unmatched junction bases: 6. CDR1 is LNHDA, CDR2 SQIVND, per germline (reference sequence). The CDR3, as DNA: TGTGCCAGTAGTATCTCCAGGGGGACGAGCAATCAGCCCCAGCATTTT. Translation: CASSISRGTSNQPQHF.

V is TRBV5-4 and J is TRBJ2-1; D uncertain. The CDR3 extends over 13 amino acids. The ends were cut back, 1 base at V and 6 bases at J, with 8 bases in the middle. Germline CDR1 SGHNT, CDR2 YYREEE (reference sequence). The CDR3 DNA reads as TGTGCCAGCAGCTTGTACCTCGGCAATGAGCAGTTCTTC. Protein product: CASSLYLGNEQFF.

The V gene is TRBV5-5, the J gene TRBJ2-2, with D possibly being TRBD2 (6 bases). Germline V gene lookup returns CDR1 SGHKS and CDR2 YYEKEE (reference sequence). The CDR3 runs 13 residues. V gave up 3 bases and J gave up 6 bases, with 9 bases separating them. CDR3 sequence (DNA): TGTGCCAGCAGCTCCGGGGGTCCCGGGGAGCTGTTTTTT. As protein: CASSSGGPGELFF. Full variable domain (outside the CDR3, taken from reference TRBV5-5 and TRBJ2-2): DAGVTQSPTHLIKTRGQQVTLRCSPISGHKSVSWYQQVLGQGPQFIFQYYEKEERGRGNFPDRFSARQFPNYSSELNVNALLLGDSALYLCASSSGGPGELFFGEGSRLTVL.

About this clone: One end of the junction fails to match germline, which may point to a read error. The chain couples TRBV19 to TRBJ1-1, with 7 bases matching TRBD1. CDR3 length equals 12 residues. Germline CDR1 and CDR2: LNHDA and SQIVND (reference sequence). Written as DNA, the CDR3 is TGTGCCAGCGACCGAAAAACCGGGACAGCTTGCTTT. Translation gives CASDRKTGTACF.

The chain carries TRBV23-1 and TRBJ2-7; TRBD1 agrees at 7 bases. TRBV23-1 is an ORF; its function is uncertain. V shed 2 bases, J shed 3 bases, and the junction held 7 bases outside the gene matches. The length of the CDR3 is 15 residues. Written as DNA, the CDR3 is TGCGCCAGCAGTCAACCTCGGGACAGACACTACGAGCAGTACTTC. Its protein is CASSQPRDRHYEQYF.

J is TRBJ1-3 and V is TRBV6-1, with a possible D match to TRBD1 (5 bases). Germline V gene sequence: CDR1 MNHNS, CDR2 SASEGT. This CDR3 is built from 16 residues. Trimming left V 4 bases short and J 0 bases short, with 13 bases between. CDR3 loop: CASSVVDSNSGNTIYF. The DNA for the CDR3 is TGTGCCAGCAGTGTCGTTGACAGTAACTCTGGAAACACCATATATTTT.

This chain links TRBV30 with TRBJ1-2; no clear D. Germline V lookup: CDR1 GTSNPN, CDR2 SVGIG (reference sequence). V dropped 0 bases and J dropped 8 bases, with 16 bases sitting between them. The CDR3 spans 14 residues. CDR3 nucleotides: TGTGCCTGGAGTGTATCACAGAGCTTTGTCGGCTACACCTTC. It is translated as CAWSVSQSFVGYTF.

The rearrangement joins TRBV6-5 to TRBJ1-2; D might be TRBD1 (5 bases). The CDR3 is made up of 13 amino acids. The V gene lost 1 base and the J gene lost 8 bases, with 11 bases spanning the gap. Germline V lookup: CDR1 MNHEY, CDR2 SVGAGI. The CDR3 region is CASSYLQVKGYTF. DNA for the CDR3: TGTGCCAGCAGTTACTTACAGGTTAAGGGCTACACCTTC.

The chain has TRBV6-5 and TRBJ1-1, with D hard to call. The CDR3 consists of 14 residues. V was clipped by 0 bases and J by 8 bases, with 13 bases between them. CDR1 MNHEY and CDR2 SVGAGI come from the germline V gene. The CDR3 reads CASSYSRLRGEAFF. The CDR3 bases are TGTGCCAGCAGTTACTCGCGGCTTAGAGGGGAAGCTTTCTTT.

The chain joins TRBV13 to TRBJ1-2; no firm D call. The CDR3 runs to 12 residues. The V gene lost 2 bases and the J gene lost 8 bases, with 9 bases spanning the gap. Germline CDR1 and CDR2: PRHDT and FYEKMQ (reference sequence). The CDR3 region has the DNA TGTGCCAGCAGCTTAACTGGGATGGGCTACACCTTC. As protein: CASSLTGMGYTF.

With respect to this clone: A junction end diverges from the germline sequence, so it may reflect a read error. CDR3 DNA sequence: TGTGCCAGTAGGATAGGGAACACTGAAGCTTTCTTT. Translation gives CASRIGNTEAFF. The gene calls are TRBV19 and TRBJ1-1; D is uncertain. Germline loops: CDR1 LNHDA, CDR2 SQIVND (reference sequence). There are 12 residues in the CDR3.

Here the CDR3 reads CASSEAGRGGNQPQHF. In DNA, the CDR3 is TGTGCCAGCAGTGAAGCGGGCAGGGGAGGCAATCAGCCCCAGCATTTT. The V and J genes are TRBV6-1 and TRBJ1-5; perhaps TRBD1 as D (6 bases). Germline V CDR1 and CDR2: MNHNS, SASEGT. This CDR3 has 16 amino acids. The ends were cut back, 0 bases at V and 2 bases at J, with 11 bases in the middle.

This clone was observed a handful of times. The V call is TRBV7-9, the J call TRBJ1-4, with D unresolved. This CDR3 has 16 amino acids. Germline CDR1 is SEHNR and CDR2 is FQNEAQ (reference sequence). V lost 3 bases, J lost 0 bases, and 11 bases lay in between. This CDR3 reads CASSLITWATNEKLFF. The DNA of the CDR3 is TGTGCCAGCAGCTTGATCACGTGGGCAACTAATGAAAAACTGTTTTTT.

The chain uses TRBV7-2 and TRBJ1-1, with 9 bases aligning to TRBD1. With V trimmed by 6 bases and J by 3 bases, 20 bases remained unmatched. The CDR3 covers 19 residues. Germline CDR1 and CDR2: SGHTA and FQGNSA. The CDR3 region has the DNA TGTGCCAGCAGTTCCGGGACAGGGCTGTCCTCGCGGGGGGACACTGAAGCTTTCTTT. It codes for CASSSGTGLSSRGDTEAFF.

The chain joins TRBV4-1 to TRBJ1-3; D unclear. CDR1 MGHRA and CDR2 YSYEKL come from the germline V gene. The length of the CDR3 is 14 residues. The germline V and J ends were trimmed by 6 bases and 0 bases, with 9 bases remaining between them. CDR3 sequence reads: CASREDLSGNTIYF. The CDR3 DNA reads TGCGCCAGCAGGGAGGACCTCTCTGGAAACACCATATATTTT.

V usage is TRBV5-1 and J usage is TRBJ1-6; the match to TRBD1 covers 10 bases. Losses at the gene ends were 5 bases for V and 8 bases for J; bases not matched to a gene: 4. CDR3 size: 14 residues. Germline-derived CDR1 and CDR2 are SGHRS and YFSETQ. CDR3 nucleotides: TGCGCCAGCAGGCCCGGGACAGGGGATTCACCCCTCCACTTT. Its translation: CASRPGTGDSPLHF.

This clone was counted a single time. V gene TRBV7-8 combines with J gene TRBJ1-5; perhaps TRBD1 as D (5 bases). Germline values: CDR1 SGHVS, CDR2 FQNEAQ. V lost 2 bases and J lost 6, with 17 bases in between. The CDR3 is made up of 16 amino acids. CDR3 bases: TGTGCCAGCAGCTTAATGGGCAGGGAGAACATTCAGCCCCAGCATTTT. Translation: CASSLMGRENIQPQHF. The full variable domain, completed using reference TRBV7-8 and TRBJ1-5, is GAGVSQSPRYKVAKRGQDVALRCDPISGHVSLFWYQQALGQGPEFLTYFQNEAQLDKSGLPSDRFFAERPEGSVSTLKIQRTQQEDSAVYLCASSLMGRENIQPQHFGDGTRLSIL.

This clone was detected only a few times. The V call is TRBV23-1, the J call TRBJ2-2, with D possibly TRBD2 on 5 matching bases. TRBV23-1 qualifies as an ORF whose function is uncertain. CDR3 length: 14 amino acids. V was clipped by 4 bases and J by 7 bases, with 13 bases between them. CDR3 coding DNA: TGCGCCAGCAGTCTCCCTAGCCGCAACGGGGAGCTGTTTTTT. This gives the protein CASSLPSRNGELFF.

A remark on this clone: The same CDR3 also results from other DNA sequences found in this sample. J is TRBJ1-3 and V is TRBV9, with D perhaps matching TRBD1 (6 bases). V shed 0 bases and J shed 1 base, with 11 bases lying between them. This CDR3 has 16 amino acids. In germline, CDR1 is SGDLS, CDR2 YYNGEE. The CDR3 loop is CASSVVGGLSGNTIYF. DNA for the CDR3: TGTGCCAGCAGCGTAGTTGGGGGGCTTTCTGGAAACACCATATATTTT.

CDR3 sequence: CSVEVSDTQYF. CDR3 DNA sequence: TGCAGCGTTGAAGTATCGGATACGCAGTATTTT. The J gene is TRBJ2-3, the V gene TRBV29-1; D is undetermined. The CDR3 is 11 residues long. The V gene's germline CDR1 is SQVTM and CDR2 ANQGSEA. V dropped 1 base and J dropped 6 bases, with 5 bases sitting between them.

This chain uses TRBV19 with TRBJ1-1; tentatively, D is TRBD1 (5 bases). The CDR3 spans 11 residues. From germline, CDR1 is LNHDA and CDR2 SQIVND (reference sequence). The V and J ends lost 5 bases and 11 bases respectively, with 12 bases between them. The CDR3 DNA sequence: TGTGCCAGTAGTTTGGGGTGGGGGGCTTTCTTT. It codes for CASSLGWGAFF.

This clone has only a few counts. This sample also contains other DNA sequences that code for the same CDR3. The chain couples TRBV5-6 to TRBJ1-1; D not certain. The V gene lost 0 bases and the J gene lost 4 bases, with 7 bases spanning the gap. CDR3 size: 13 residues. Germline V gene sequence: CDR1 SGHDT, CDR2 YYEEEE. CDR3 protein: CASSLGGGTEAFF. The CDR3 nucleotides read TGTGCCAGCAGCTTGGGAGGCGGCACTGAAGCTTTCTTT.